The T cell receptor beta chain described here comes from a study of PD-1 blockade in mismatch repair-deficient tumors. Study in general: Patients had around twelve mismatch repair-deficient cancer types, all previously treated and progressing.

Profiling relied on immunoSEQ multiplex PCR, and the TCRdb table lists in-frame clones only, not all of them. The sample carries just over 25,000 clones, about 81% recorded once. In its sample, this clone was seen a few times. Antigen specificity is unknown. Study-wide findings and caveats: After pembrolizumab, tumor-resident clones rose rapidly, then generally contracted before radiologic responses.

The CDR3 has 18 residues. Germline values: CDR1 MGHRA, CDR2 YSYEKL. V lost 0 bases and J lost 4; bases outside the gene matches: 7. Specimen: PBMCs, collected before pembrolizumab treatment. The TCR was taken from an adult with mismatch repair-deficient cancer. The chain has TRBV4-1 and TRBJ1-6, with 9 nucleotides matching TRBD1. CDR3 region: CASSQDNQGTGYNSPLHF. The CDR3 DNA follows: TGCGCCAGCAGCCAAGATAATCAGGGGACAGGGTATAATTCACCCCTCCACTTT.